This TCR beta chain was captured in a study of OX40 agonist ivuxolimab in advanced cancers. Study-level points and caveats: At doses 0.1 to 3.0 mg/kg, CD4+ and CD8+ clones expanded. Averaged across samples, CD8+ T cells carried more expanded clones than CD4+ did. Partial responders receiving 0.1-3.0 mg/kg showed among the lowest clonal expansion. The authors also found low normalized T-cell clonal expansion in some nonresponders.

CDR1 and CDR2 (germline): MGHDK, SYGVNS. The CDR3 runs to 12 residues. The ends were cut back, 6 bases at V and 5 bases at J, with 10 bases in the middle. To note about this clone: Its antigen is as yet unknown.

Only in-frame clones appear in the TCRdb table, and some are missing; sequencing was by immunoSEQ multiplex PCR. The sample holds some 76,000 clones, approximately 87% seen once. This TCR derives from an adult with an advanced solid tumor such as melanoma, head and neck, liver or kidney cancer. The material was CD4+ or CD8+ T cells sorted from blood, obtained in a trial of the OX40 agonist ivuxolimab. The chain employs TRBV25-1 and TRBJ1-2, with D tentatively TRBD1 (5 bases). CDR3 DNA sequence: TGTGCCAGCAGCCGGGGACCGTATGGCTACACCTTC. Translation: CASSRGPYGYTF.